The 29 T cell receptor beta chains below come from one sample, sequenced in a study of shared clonotypes between healthy human individuals. TCRdb's copy holds only in-frame clones and misses some; the assay was immunoSEQ multiplex PCR. This sample has approximately 650,000 clones, with roughly 96% found just once. The naive CD8 population came from CD45RO-negative cells selected for CCR7, without terminally differentiated effector memory CD45RA+ cells. Input material: naive CD8+ T cells sorted from blood. The receptor set was obtained from a woman in her 30s in good health.

The V call is TRBV7-6, the J call TRBJ2-1; TRBD1 matches at 9 bases. V was pared by 5 bases and J by 0 bases, with 11 bases of the junction left unmatched. The CDR3 consists of 18 residues. CDR1 SGHVS and CDR2 FNYEAQ come from the germline V gene. CDR3 sequence: CASSPTGGEVSSYNEQFF. The CDR3 DNA reads as TGTGCCAGCAGCCCCACAGGGGGCGAGGTGAGCTCCTACAATGAGCAGTTCTTC.

The chain carries TRBV28 and TRBJ2-1; 9 bases are shared with TRBD1. The V and J ends lost 8 bases and 3 bases, in that order; junction bases with no gene match: 5. This CDR3 comprises 14 residues. Germline CDR1 and CDR2: MDHEN and SYDVKM. The CDR3 region is CASRTGVSYNEQFF. For the CDR3, the DNA is TGTGCCAGCCGGACAGGGGTGAGCTACAATGAGCAGTTCTTC.

The genes are TRBV27 and TRBJ2-7, with D maybe TRBD2 (6 bases). Germline V gene lookup returns CDR1 MNHEY and CDR2 SMNVEV (reference sequence). V lost 7 bases and J lost 7, with 17 bases in between. The length of the CDR3 is 13 residues. This CDR3 reads CASTTDGGREQYF. The CDR3 bases are TGTGCCAGCACCACGGACGGGGGTCGGGAGCAGTACTTC.

The chain combines TRBV27 with TRBJ2-7, with D hard to call. The length of the CDR3 is 13 residues. Between the trimmed V and J ends, which lost 2 bases and 6 bases, there was a span of 11 bases. Germline CDR1 and CDR2: MNHEY and SMNVEV (reference sequence). The CDR3 spells CASSLARGAEQYF. CDR3 coding DNA: TGTGCCAGCAGTTTAGCCAGAGGCGCCGAGCAGTACTTC.

The chain joins TRBV5-4 to TRBJ1-4, with 9 bases aligning to TRBD1. This CDR3 comprises 14 residues. CDR1 is SGHNT and CDR2 is YYREEE in the germline V gene (reference sequence). Trimming took 4 bases from V and 6 from J; bases not matched to a gene: 4. In DNA form, the CDR3 reads TGTGCCAGCAGCGACCGGACAGGGGATGAAAAACTGTTTTTT. Residues: CASSDRTGDEKLFF.

The count of this clone is one. The V and J genes are TRBV6-5 and TRBJ2-2; no reliable D call. The CDR3 has 16 residues. Germline V gene sequence: CDR1 MNHEY, CDR2 SVGAGI. The V end lost 2 bases, the J end lost 6 bases, and 16 bases lay between the germline ends. The CDR3 is CASSYGLQYLSGELFF. The CDR3 coding sequence is TGTGCCAGCAGTTACGGGTTACAATATCTGTCCGGGGAGCTGTTTTTT.

The chain carries TRBV6-1 and TRBJ1-1; no definite D call. This CDR3 has 12 amino acids. Germline CDR1 reads MNHNS; CDR2 reads SASEGT. With 8 bases removed from V and 4 bases from J, the gap between germline ends came to 11 bases. CDR3 bases: TGTGCCAGCGTCGACATTCCCACTGAAGCTTTCTTT. Protein sequence: CASVDIPTEAFF.

CDR3 amino acids: CATYLTGANYGYTF. DNA for the CDR3: TGTGCCACTTATCTTACGGGGGCTAACTATGGCTACACCTTC. The V and J genes are TRBV2 and TRBJ1-2, with D possibly TRBD1 on 5 matching bases. Germline loops: CDR1 SNHLY, CDR2 FYNNEI. This CDR3 is 14 amino acids long. Trimming removed 10 bases from V and 0 bases from J, with 15 bases in between.

This clone was detected only a few times. The J gene is TRBJ1-2, the V gene TRBV5-6; D may be TRBD1 (5 bases). The V end lost 0 bases, the J end lost 2 bases, and 14 bases lay between the germline ends. Germline-derived CDR1 and CDR2 are SGHDT and YYEEEE. The CDR3 is 16 residues long. The CDR3 DNA is TGTGCCAGCAGCTTGGTTGGAGGGGCGGCCAACTATGGCTACACCTTC. Protein sequence: CASSLVGGAANYGYTF.

The rearrangement uses TRBV29-1 and TRBJ2-3; D possibly corresponds to TRBD1 (7 bases). The CDR3 runs to 13 residues. The germline V and J ends were trimmed by 5 bases and 0 bases, with 9 bases remaining between them. From germline, CDR1 is SQVTM and CDR2 ANQGSEA. As DNA, the CDR3 is TGCAGCGTTCCAGGGGGGAGCACAGATACGCAGTATTTT. Its protein is CSVPGGSTDTQYF.

The chain joins TRBV10-3 to TRBJ2-1; D not resolved. Germline-derived CDR1 and CDR2 are ENHRY and SYGVKD. V was cut by 2 bases and J by 10 bases, with 12 bases left in between. This CDR3 has 13 amino acids. CDR3 protein: CAISEVWAREQFF. In nucleotides, the CDR3 is TGTGCCATCAGTGAGGTCTGGGCGCGGGAGCAGTTCTTC.

CDR3 coding DNA: TGTGCCAGCAGTTCCCTAGACCGTACGCAGTATTTT. This encodes CASSSLDRTQYF. The genes are TRBV28 and TRBJ2-3; no definite D call. Per germline, CDR1 MDHEN and CDR2 SYDVKM. This CDR3 contains 12 residues. V dropped 4 bases and J dropped 8 bases, with 10 bases sitting between them.

This chain joins TRBV2 and TRBJ1-4; D is unclear. Looked up from germline, CDR1 is SNHLY and CDR2 is FYNNEI. This CDR3 is built from 14 residues. V was clipped by 5 bases and J by 2 bases, with 9 bases between them. The CDR3 DNA sequence: TGTGCCAGCAGTACAGTGGGCACTAATGAAAAACTGTTTTTT. This encodes CASSTVGTNEKLFF.

The chain uses TRBV5-6 and TRBJ1-5; possibly TRBD1 for D (5 bases). The CDR3 runs 16 residues. Germline loops: CDR1 SGHDT, CDR2 YYEEEE. Trimming cost V 0 bases and J 9 bases, with 19 bases left between them. DNA of the CDR3: TGTGCCAGCAGCTTGGTCCCCAGGACACCAGGTCGGCCCCAGCATTTT. It encodes CASSLVPRTPGRPQHF.

The chain joins TRBV5-4 to TRBJ1-1; D gene unclear. The V and J ends lost 4 bases and 8 bases respectively, with 12 bases between them. This CDR3 region has 12 residues. Germline V gene lookup returns CDR1 SGHNT and CDR2 YYREEE (reference sequence). CDR3: CASSLPGDEAFF. The CDR3 nucleotides read TGTGCCAGCAGCCTGCCGGGAGACGAAGCTTTCTTT.

The chain carries TRBV5-4 and TRBJ2-1; 8 bases are a match to TRBD2. This CDR3 has 16 residues. CDR1 is SGHNT and CDR2 is YYREEE in the germline V gene (reference sequence). Trimming at V came to 2 bases and at J to 0 bases, leaving 4 bases not matched to a gene. CDR3: CASSLISGSSYNEQFF. The CDR3 DNA follows: TGTGCCAGCAGCTTAATCAGCGGGAGCTCCTACAATGAGCAGTTCTTC.

This clone came up once. The genes are TRBV7-2 and TRBJ1-5; 7 nucleotides agree with TRBD1. Germline CDR1 is SGHTA and CDR2 is FQGNSA. The CDR3 runs to 15 residues. Germline trimming cut 5 bases from V and 3 bases from J; bases unmatched to any gene: 7. The CDR3 spells CASSRDRMANQPQHF. CDR3 in DNA: TGTGCCAGCAGCCGGGACAGAATGGCCAATCAGCCCCAGCATTTT.

CDR3 nucleotides: TGTGCCGACGGACTAGCGGGAGTTCGCTCCTACGAGCAGTACTTC. Amino acid sequence: CADGLAGVRSYEQYF. The chain recombines TRBV19 with TRBJ2-7; 13 bases fit TRBD2. The CDR3 is 15 residues long. V lost 11 bases, J lost 0 bases, and 7 bases stayed unmatched. Germline CDR1 LNHDA, CDR2 SQIVND (reference sequence).

V gene TRBV19 combines with J gene TRBJ1-2; no clear D. The CDR3 extends over 14 amino acids. Germline-derived CDR1 and CDR2 are LNHDA and SQIVND (reference sequence). Trimming removed 6 bases at V and 3 bases at J, with 14 bases between. CDR3 in amino acids: CASSQGRGDYGYTF. The DNA of the CDR3 is TGTGCCAGTAGCCAAGGTCGGGGAGACTATGGCTACACCTTC. Variable domain in full (rest from reference TRBV19 and TRBJ1-2): DGGITQSPKYLFRKEGQNVTLSCEQNLNHDAMYWYRQDPGQGLRLIYYSQIVNDFQKGDIAEGYSVSREKKESFPLTVTSAQKNPTAFYLCASSQGRGDYGYTFGSGTRLTVV.

This chain joins TRBV6-5 and TRBJ2-1; either TRBD1 or TRBD2 may supply D (5 bases each). Trimming took off 2 bases at V and 6 bases at J, with 11 bases between the two ends. CDR1 is MNHEY, CDR2 SVGAGI, per germline. The CDR3 sequence is 14 residues long. For the CDR3, the DNA is TGTGCCAGCAGTTACGCCGGGACCACCAATGAGCAGTTCTTC. Encoded protein: CASSYAGTTNEQFF.

The chain links TRBV11-2 to TRBJ2-1, with TRBD2 identical over 7 bases. Per germline, CDR1 SGHAT and CDR2 FQNNGV. The CDR3 consists of 16 residues. After removal of 3 bases from V and 5 bases from J, the junction contained 10 bases not matched to a gene. CDR3 sequence: CASSFPAGTTNNEQFF. DNA for the CDR3: TGTGCCAGCAGCTTCCCTGCCGGGACTACAAACAATGAGCAGTTCTTC.

The chain recombines TRBV28 with TRBJ1-1, with a possible D match to TRBD1 (6 bases). Trimming took off 6 bases at V and 6 bases at J, with 20 bases between the two ends. The CDR3 totals 15 residues. The germline CDR1 and CDR2 sequences are MDHEN and SYDVKM. The CDR3 coding sequence is TGTGCCAGCAGGAACCCCCCGGCCGGGGGCGCTGAAGCTTTCTTT. Translating gives CASRNPPAGGAEAFF.

The rearrangement joins TRBV29-1 to TRBJ2-7; D is perhaps TRBD1 (5 bases). The CDR3 totals 13 residues. The germline V gene has CDR1 SQVTM and CDR2 ANQGSEA. Trimming removed 5 bases at V and 4 bases at J, with 15 bases between. This CDR3 reads CSVQKGPLYEQYF. The CDR3 DNA follows: TGCAGCGTTCAAAAGGGGCCCCTTTACGAGCAGTACTTC.

The CDR3 here is CASSFPFPRGTPSGNTIYF. The CDR3 nucleotides read TGTGCCAGCAGCTTTCCGTTCCCCCGGGGCACCCCCTCTGGAAACACCATATATTTT. This chain connects TRBV11-3 to TRBJ1-3; D possibly corresponds to TRBD1 (5 bases). Trimming shortened V by 3 bases and J by 0 bases, and 21 bases separated the two germline ends. CDR1 is SGHNT, CDR2 YENEEA, per germline. The CDR3 spans 19 residues.

This clone was found a few times. The genes are TRBV11-2 and TRBJ2-7, with TRBD1 matching over 7 bases. The CDR3 covers 14 residues. Per germline, CDR1 SGHAT and CDR2 FQNNGV. Losses at the gene ends were 3 bases for V and 7 bases for J; bases not matched to a gene: 9. The CDR3 here is CASSFTSGTVEQYF. In nucleotides, the CDR3 is TGTGCCAGCAGCTTCACGTCCGGGACAGTAGAGCAGTACTTC. Based on the CDR3 plus reference TRBV11-2 and TRBJ2-7, the full variable domain is EAGVAQSPRYKIIEKRQSVAFWCNPISGHATLYWYQQILGQGPKLLIQFQNNGVVDDSQLPKDRFSAERLKGVDSTLKIQPAKLEDSAVYLCASSFTSGTVEQYFGPGTRLTVT.

The chain links TRBV2 to TRBJ2-7; 13 bases are a match to TRBD2. Germline values: CDR1 SNHLY, CDR2 FYNNEI. With V trimmed by 7 bases and J by 4 bases, 13 bases remained unmatched. The CDR3 has 17 residues. The CDR3 loop reads CASKGTSGIYGGYEQYF. The CDR3, as DNA: TGTGCCAGCAAGGGGACTAGCGGGATATACGGAGGTTACGAGCAGTACTTC.

The V call is TRBV10-3, the J call TRBJ2-1; 8 bases are shared with TRBD2. The CDR3 totals 14 residues. J was trimmed by 5 bases and V by 7 bases; bases with no gene match: 7. Germline lookup yields CDR1 ENHRY and CDR2 SYGVKD. CDR3 DNA: TGTGCCATCACCTCACTAGCGGTGAACAATGAGCAGTTCTTC. It is translated as CAITSLAVNNEQFF.

The chain is built from TRBV5-4 and TRBJ1-1, with D unclear. Germline-derived CDR1 and CDR2 are SGHNT and YYREEE (reference sequence). The CDR3 length is 16 residues. Between the trimmed V and J ends, which lost 2 bases and 1 base, there was a span of 15 bases. CDR3 in DNA: TGTGCCAGCAGCTTTGCAGCTTGGGGTACGAACACTGAAGCTTTCTTT. This translates into CASSFAAWGTNTEAFF.

The rearrangement joins TRBV13 to TRBJ1-2; maybe TRBD1 (5 bases). Germline-derived CDR1 and CDR2 are PRHDT and FYEKMQ (reference sequence). Trimming left V 4 bases short and J 4 bases short, with 13 bases between. The CDR3 has 14 residues. CDR3 amino acids: CASSWGDGLYGYTF. In nucleotides, the CDR3 is TGTGCCAGCAGCTGGGGGGACGGGCTCTATGGCTACACCTTC. The full variable domain, its missing parts supplied by reference TRBV13 and TRBJ1-2, is AAGVIQSPRHLIKEKRETATLKCYPIPRHDTVYWYQQGPGQDPQFLISFYEKMQSDKGSIPDRFSAQQFSDYHSELNMSSLELGDSALYFCASSWGDGLYGYTFGSGTRLTVV.